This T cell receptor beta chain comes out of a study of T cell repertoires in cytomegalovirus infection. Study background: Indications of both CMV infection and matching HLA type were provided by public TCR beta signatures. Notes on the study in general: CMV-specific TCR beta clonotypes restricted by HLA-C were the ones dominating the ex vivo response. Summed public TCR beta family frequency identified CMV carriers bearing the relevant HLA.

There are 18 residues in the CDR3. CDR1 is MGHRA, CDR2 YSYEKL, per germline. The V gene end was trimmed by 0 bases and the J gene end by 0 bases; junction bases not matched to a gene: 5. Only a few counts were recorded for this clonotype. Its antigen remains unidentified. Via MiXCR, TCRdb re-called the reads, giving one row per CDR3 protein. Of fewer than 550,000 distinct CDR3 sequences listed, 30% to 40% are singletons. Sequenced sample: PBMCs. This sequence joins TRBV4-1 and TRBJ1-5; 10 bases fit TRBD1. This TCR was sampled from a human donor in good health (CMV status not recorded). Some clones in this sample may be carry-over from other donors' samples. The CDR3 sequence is CASSQDFGTGVSNQPQHF. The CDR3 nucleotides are TGCGCCAGCAGCCAAGATTTTGGGACAGGGGTTAGCAATCAGCCCCAGCATTTT.